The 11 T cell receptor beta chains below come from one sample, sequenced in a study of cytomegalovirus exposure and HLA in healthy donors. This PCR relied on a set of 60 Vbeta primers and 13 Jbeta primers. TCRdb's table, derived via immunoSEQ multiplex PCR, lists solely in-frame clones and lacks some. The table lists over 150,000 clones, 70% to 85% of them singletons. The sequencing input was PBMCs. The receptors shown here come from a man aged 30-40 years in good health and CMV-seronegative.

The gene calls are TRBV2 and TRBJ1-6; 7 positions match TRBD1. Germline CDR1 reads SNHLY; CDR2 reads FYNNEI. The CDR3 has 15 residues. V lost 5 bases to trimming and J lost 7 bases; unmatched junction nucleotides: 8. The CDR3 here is CASSKDWTGNSPLHF. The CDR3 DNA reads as TGTGCCAGCAGTAAAGACTGGACAGGCAATTCACCCCTCCACTTT.

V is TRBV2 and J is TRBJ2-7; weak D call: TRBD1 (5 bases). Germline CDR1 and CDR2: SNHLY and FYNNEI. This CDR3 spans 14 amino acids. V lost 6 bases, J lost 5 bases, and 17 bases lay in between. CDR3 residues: CASRWRQGGDEQYF. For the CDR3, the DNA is TGTGCCAGCAGATGGCGCCAGGGCGGCGACGAGCAGTACTTC.

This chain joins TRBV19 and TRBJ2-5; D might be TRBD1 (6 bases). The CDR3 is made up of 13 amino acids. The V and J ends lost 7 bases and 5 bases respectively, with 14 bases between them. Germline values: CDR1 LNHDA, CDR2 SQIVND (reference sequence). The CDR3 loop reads CASTRDIKETQYF. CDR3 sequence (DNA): TGTGCCAGTACCAGGGACATCAAGGAGACCCAGTACTTC.

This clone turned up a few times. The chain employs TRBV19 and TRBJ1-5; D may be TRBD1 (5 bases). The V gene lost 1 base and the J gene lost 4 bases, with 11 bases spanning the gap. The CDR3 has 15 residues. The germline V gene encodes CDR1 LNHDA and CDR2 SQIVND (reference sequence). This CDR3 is CASSIVPGENQPQHF. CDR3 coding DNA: TGTGCCAGTAGTATAGTGCCGGGGGAGAATCAGCCCCAGCATTTT.

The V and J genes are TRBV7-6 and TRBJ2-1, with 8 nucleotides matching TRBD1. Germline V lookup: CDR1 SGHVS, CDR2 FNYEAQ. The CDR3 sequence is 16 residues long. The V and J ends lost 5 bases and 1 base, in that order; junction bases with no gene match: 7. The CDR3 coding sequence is TGTGCCAGCAGCCGCGACAGGGGACCATCCTACAATGAGCAGTTCTTC. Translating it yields CASSRDRGPSYNEQFF.

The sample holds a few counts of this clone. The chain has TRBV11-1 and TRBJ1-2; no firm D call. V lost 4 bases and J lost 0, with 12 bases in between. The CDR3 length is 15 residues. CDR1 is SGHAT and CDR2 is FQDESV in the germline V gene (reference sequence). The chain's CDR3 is CASSYQALSNYGYTF. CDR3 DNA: TGTGCCAGCAGCTACCAAGCCCTTTCTAACTATGGCTACACCTTC. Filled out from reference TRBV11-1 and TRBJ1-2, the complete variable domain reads EAEVAQSPRYKITEKSQAVAFWCDPISGHATLYWYRQILGQGPELLVQFQDESVVDDSQLPKDRFSAERLKGVDSTLKIQPAELGDSAMYLCASSYQALSNYGYTFGSGTRLTVV.

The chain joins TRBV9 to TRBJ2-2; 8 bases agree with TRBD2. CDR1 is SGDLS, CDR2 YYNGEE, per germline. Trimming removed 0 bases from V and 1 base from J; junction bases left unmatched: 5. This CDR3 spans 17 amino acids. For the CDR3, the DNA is TGTGCCAGCAGCGTAGATACCGCGGGGGGGAACACCGGGGAGCTGTTTTTT. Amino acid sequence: CASSVDTAGGNTGELFF.

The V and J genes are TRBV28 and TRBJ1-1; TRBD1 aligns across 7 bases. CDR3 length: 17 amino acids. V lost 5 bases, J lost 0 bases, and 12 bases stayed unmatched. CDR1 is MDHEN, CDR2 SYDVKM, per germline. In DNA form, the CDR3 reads TGTGCCAGCAGTCCGCACGGCAGGGGGACCTTGAACACTGAAGCTTTCTTT. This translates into CASSPHGRGTLNTEAFF.

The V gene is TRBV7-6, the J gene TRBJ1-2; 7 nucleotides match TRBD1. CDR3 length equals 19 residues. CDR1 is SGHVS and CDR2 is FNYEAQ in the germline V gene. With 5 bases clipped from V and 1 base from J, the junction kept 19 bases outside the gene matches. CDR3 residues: CASSGKWGTEGEINYGYTF. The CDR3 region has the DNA TGTGCCAGCAGCGGAAAATGGGGGACAGAAGGGGAGATTAACTATGGCTACACCTTC. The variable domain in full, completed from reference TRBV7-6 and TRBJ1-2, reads GAGVSQSPRYKVTKRGQDVALRCDPISGHVSLYWYRQALGQGPEFLTYFNYEAQQDKSGLPNDRFSAERPEGSISTLTIQRTEQRDSAMYRCASSGKWGTEGEINYGYTFGSGTRLTVV.

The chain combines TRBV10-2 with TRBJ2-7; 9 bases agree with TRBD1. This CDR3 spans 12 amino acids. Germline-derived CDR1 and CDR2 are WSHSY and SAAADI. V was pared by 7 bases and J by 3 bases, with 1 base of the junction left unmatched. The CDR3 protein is CASTDRGYEQYF. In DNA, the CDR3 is TGCGCCAGCACGGACAGGGGCTACGAGCAGTACTTC.

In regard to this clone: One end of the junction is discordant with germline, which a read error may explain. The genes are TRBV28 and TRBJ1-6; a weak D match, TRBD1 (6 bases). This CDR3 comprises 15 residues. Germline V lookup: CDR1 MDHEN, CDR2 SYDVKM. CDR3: CASSLGDINNSPPHF. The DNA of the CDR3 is TGTGCCAGCAGTTTAGGGGACATCAATAATTCACCCCCCCACTTT. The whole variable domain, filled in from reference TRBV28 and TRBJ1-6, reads DVKVTQSSRYLVKRTGEKVFLECVQDMDHENMFWYRQDPGLGLRLIYFSYDVKMKEKGDIPEGYSVSREKKERFSLILESASTNQTSMYLCASSLGDINNSPPHFGNGTRLTVT.